This entry concerns a single T cell receptor (beta chain). As yet, its antigen is unknown. The entry originates in a study of cytomegalovirus exposure and HLA in healthy donors. Generated by immunoSEQ multiplex PCR, the TCRdb table keeps only in-frame clones and is missing some. The table includes about 73,000 clones, about 95% detected once. Overall study findings and caveats: Three chains linked to CMV were shown in vitro to be specific for CMV antigens.

V was shortened by 0 bases and J by 4 bases, with 10 bases between the two germline ends. Germline V gene data show CDR1 as LGHNA and CDR2 as YNFKEQ. This CDR3 is built from 14 residues. V gene TRBV4-2 combines with J gene TRBJ2-7; D not resolved. This sequence was found in a woman aged 18 to 35 in good health and CMV-seronegative. Sequences were obtained from PBMCs. CDR3: CASSQDGSSYEQYF. Here the CDR3 DNA reads TGTGCCAGCAGCCAAGATGGTAGTTCTTACGAGCAGTACTTC.